One and the same sample provided the 24 T cell receptor beta chains below, sequenced in a study of blood T cell repertoires in COVID-19. Only in-frame clones appear in the TCRdb table, and some are missing; sequencing was by immunoSEQ multiplex PCR. Of some 220,000 clones listed, more than 80% are singletons. Sequenced material: peripheral blood. Receptors were obtained from a human donor in a cohort sampled during active COVID-19.

V and J are TRBV6-6 and TRBJ1-3; D is uncertain. Germline assignment: CDR1 MNHNY and CDR2 SVGAGI (reference sequence). The CDR3 contains 16 residues. V gave up 0 bases and J gave up 0 bases, with 9 bases separating them. The CDR3 DNA follows: TGTGCCAGCAGTTACTCGAGGGAGAACTCTGGAAACACCATATATTTT. Its translation is CASSYSRENSGNTIYF.

CDR3 residues: CASSVGGLAKNIQYF. For the CDR3, the DNA is TGTGCCAGCAGTGTCGGGGGTCTAGCCAAAAACATTCAGTACTTC. This chain uses TRBV2 with TRBJ2-4; D perhaps matches TRBD2 (6 bases). The V gene lost 4 bases and the J gene lost 0 bases, with 10 bases spanning the gap. CDR1 is SNHLY and CDR2 is FYNNEI in the germline V gene. This CDR3 is built from 15 residues.

The V and J genes are TRBV6-5 and TRBJ2-7, with D perhaps TRBD1 (5 bases). Trimming took 0 bases from V and 5 from J, leaving 8 bases between them. Germline-derived CDR1 and CDR2 are MNHEY and SVGAGI. The CDR3 contains 13 residues. In DNA form, the CDR3 reads TGTGCCAGCAGTTACTCAGTGGGGCACGAGCAGTACTTC. Translating gives CASSYSVGHEQYF.

The genes are TRBV15 and TRBJ1-2; possible D gene TRBD1, 5 bases. Per the germline V gene, CDR1 is LNHNV and CDR2 is YYDKDF (reference sequence). There are 15 residues in the CDR3. Trimming took off 1 base at V and 4 bases at J, with 13 bases between the two ends. CDR3 sequence: CATSRGGGDGYGYTF. The CDR3 DNA is TGTGCCACCAGCAGAGGCGGAGGGGACGGCTATGGCTACACCTTC.

V is TRBV6-5 and J is TRBJ1-5; perhaps TRBD1 as D (5 bases). Trimming removed 0 bases from V and 3 bases from J, with 9 bases in between. CDR1 and CDR2 from the germline V gene are MNHEY and SVGAGI. This CDR3 is built from 15 residues. The CDR3 is CASSYSAGNNQPQHF. Written as DNA, the CDR3 is TGTGCCAGCAGTTACTCGGCAGGGAACAATCAGCCCCAGCATTTT.

This clone was observed a single time. J is TRBJ2-7 and V is TRBV2; D possibly corresponds to TRBD1 (8 bases). This CDR3 comprises 14 residues. Trimming stripped 3 bases from V and 7 bases from J, with 16 bases between. Germline V lookup: CDR1 SNHLY, CDR2 FYNNEI. As DNA, the CDR3 is TGTGCCAGCAGTGATGGACAGGGAGCGGGAGAGCAGTACTTC. Translated: CASSDGQGAGEQYF.

The chain carries TRBV27 and TRBJ2-1, with TRBD2 identical over 13 bases. This CDR3 has 19 residues. Trimming cost V 6 bases and J 2 bases; bases outside gene matches: 13. Germline V gives CDR1 MNHEY, CDR2 SMNVEV (reference sequence). CDR3 nucleotides: TGTGCCAGCAGAAGCGGACTAGCGGGGGCCACCGTAACCTACAATGAGCAGTTCTTC. It translates to CASRSGLAGATVTYNEQFF.

This clone was seen many times. V gene TRBV6-5 combines with J gene TRBJ1-2; no reliable D call. With 9 bases removed from V and 8 bases from J, the gap between germline ends came to 16 bases. Germline CDR1 and CDR2: MNHEY and SVGAGI. The length of the CDR3 is 12 residues. The CDR3 DNA follows: TGTGCCAGGATAACAGATCTATGCGGCTACACCTTC. This encodes CARITDLCGYTF.

This clone was seen a single time. This specimen includes other DNA sequences encoding the same CDR3. The chain joins TRBV5-1 to TRBJ2-1; 9 positions match TRBD1. V lost 3 bases and J lost 4; bases outside the gene matches: 2. The CDR3 has 14 residues. Germline lookup yields CDR1 SGHRS and CDR2 YFSETQ. CDR3 sequence: CASSSGQGYNEQFF. Written as DNA, the CDR3 is TGCGCCAGCAGCTCAGGACAGGGGTACAATGAGCAGTTCTTC. The variable domain in full, completed from reference TRBV5-1 and TRBJ2-1, reads KAGVTQTPRYLIKTRGQQVTLSCSPISGHRSVSWYQQTPGQGLQFLFEYFSETQRNKGNFPGRFSGRQFSNSRSEMNVSTLELGDSALYLCASSSGQGYNEQFFGPGTRLTVL.

V is TRBV7-9 and J is TRBJ2-3; D uncertain. This CDR3 has 12 amino acids. CDR1 is SEHNR and CDR2 is FQNEAQ in the germline V gene (reference sequence). The V and J ends lost 3 bases and 2 bases respectively, with 3 bases between them. CDR3 DNA sequence: TGTGCCAGCAGCTTCAACACAGATACGCAGTATTTT. It encodes CASSFNTDTQYF.

A few counts support this clone. The rearrangement links TRBV11-2 to TRBJ2-1, with 8 bases that match TRBD1. Looked up from germline, CDR1 is SGHAT and CDR2 is FQNNGV. The CDR3 spans 15 residues. The V and J ends lost 5 bases and 5 bases, in that order; junction bases with no gene match: 8. CDR3 region: CASSPLGTGNNEQFF. CDR3 sequence (DNA): TGTGCCAGCAGCCCCCTTGGGACAGGCAACAATGAGCAGTTCTTC.

The J gene is TRBJ2-5, the V gene TRBV5-1; 10 bases are shared with TRBD2. The V segment lost 0 bases and the J segment 4 bases; nucleotides outside the gene matches: 9. The CDR3 loop spans 17 amino acids. CDR1 and CDR2 (germline): SGHRS, YFSETQ. In DNA form, the CDR3 reads TGCGCCAGCAGCTTGGCCAAGCGGGGGGGCTTGGGAGAGACCCAGTACTTC. This sequence encodes CASSLAKRGGLGETQYF. Full variable domain (rest looked up from reference TRBV5-1 and TRBJ2-5): KAGVTQTPRYLIKTRGQQVTLSCSPISGHRSVSWYQQTPGQGLQFLFEYFSETQRNKGNFPGRFSGRQFSNSRSEMNVSTLELGDSALYLCASSLAKRGGLGETQYFGPGTRLLVL.

This chain uses TRBV7-9 with TRBJ1-2, with 8 nucleotides matching TRBD1. CDR1 and CDR2 (germline): SEHNR, FQNEAQ (reference sequence). The CDR3 totals 15 residues. The ends lost 1 base at V and 4 bases at J; junction bases unmatched: 5. In nucleotides, the CDR3 is TGTGCCAGCAGCTTAGAGGGGGACAGGAGCTATGGCTACACCTTC. Its translation: CASSLEGDRSYGYTF.

This sequence joins TRBV2 and TRBJ2-5, with unresolved D. The CDR3 runs 13 residues. V was trimmed by 5 bases and J by 0 bases, leaving 7 bases between them. Germline V lookup: CDR1 SNHLY, CDR2 FYNNEI. The CDR3 DNA sequence: TGTGCCAGCAGTCCCAGGTACCAAGAGACCCAGTACTTC. Encoded protein: CASSPRYQETQYF.

V usage is TRBV10-3 and J usage is TRBJ2-6; the match to TRBD2 covers 9 bases. The V gene's germline CDR1 is ENHRY and CDR2 SYGVKD. The CDR3 has 19 amino acids. After removal of 3 bases from V and 0 bases from J, the junction contained 9 bases not matched to a gene. The CDR3 coding sequence is TGTGCCATCAGTGATATAAGGACTAGCGCTATCTCTGGGGCCAACGTCCTGACTTTC. Protein sequence: CAISDIRTSAISGANVLTF.

The chain employs TRBV5-5 and TRBJ2-1, with TRBD1 matching 9 bases. V shed 4 bases, J shed 4 bases, and the junction held 6 bases outside the gene matches. The CDR3 contains 15 residues. Germline-derived CDR1 and CDR2 are SGHKS and YYEKEE (reference sequence). This CDR3 is CASSQDRGPYNEQFF. The CDR3 nucleotides are TGTGCCAGCAGCCAGGACAGGGGTCCATACAATGAGCAGTTCTTC.

This chain links TRBV19 with TRBJ2-5; a possible D gene is TRBD1 (5 bases). The germline V and J ends were trimmed by 4 bases and 5 bases, with 11 bases remaining between them. Germline CDR1 reads LNHDA; CDR2 reads SQIVND (reference sequence). The CDR3 has 13 residues. This CDR3 is CASSRGLRETQYF. As DNA, the CDR3 is TGTGCCAGTAGTAGGGGCCTTCGGGAGACCCAGTACTTC.

This clone was observed a handful of times. The rearrangement links TRBV3-1 (or the pseudogene TRBV3-2) to TRBJ1-2, with a tentative D call TRBD1 (6 bases). Germline lookup yields CDR1 LGHDT and CDR2 YNNKEL (reference sequence). There are 15 residues in the CDR3. Deletions cut 1 base from V and 4 bases from J, with 13 bases between. The CDR3 bases are TGTGCCAGCAGCCAAGCAATACAGGGCCCCTATGGCTACACCTTC. Its translation: CASSQAIQGPYGYTF.

The chain combines TRBV9 with TRBJ1-1, with 8 nucleotides matching TRBD1. Germline values: CDR1 SGDLS, CDR2 YYNGEE. Unmatched junction bases numbered 5, after V lost 2 bases and J lost 5 bases. CDR3 size: 14 residues. The CDR3 reads CASSVLQGGTEAFF. The CDR3 DNA follows: TGTGCCAGCAGCGTCTTACAGGGGGGAACTGAAGCTTTCTTT.

The chain is built from TRBV5-5 and TRBJ2-5, with D perhaps TRBD1 (5 bases). The CDR3 has 14 residues. CDR1 and CDR2 from the germline V gene are SGHKS and YYEKEE (reference sequence). Trimming left V 2 bases short and J 2 bases short, with 10 bases between. The CDR3 region has the DNA TGTGCCAGCAGCTTACCCCAGGGACAAGAGACCCAGTACTTC. Translated, it gives CASSLPQGQETQYF. The entire variable domain, with the rest obtained from reference TRBV5-5 and TRBJ2-5, is as follows: DAGVTQSPTHLIKTRGQQVTLRCSPISGHKSVSWYQQVLGQGPQFIFQYYEKEERGRGNFPDRFSARQFPNYSSELNVNALLLGDSALYLCASSLPQGQETQYFGPGTRLLVL.

This sequence joins TRBV23-1 and TRBJ2-7; a weak D match, TRBD1 (5 bases). TRBV23-1 is sorted into the ORF group, with uncertain function. This CDR3 has 14 residues. V was trimmed by 0 bases and J by 2 bases, leaving 8 bases between them. The CDR3 region has the DNA TGCGCCAGCAGTCAATCGGTCAGGGCCTACGAGCAGTACTTC. The encoded protein is CASSQSVRAYEQYF.

The V and J genes are TRBV6-4 and TRBJ1-2; no clear D gene. Germline CDR1 MRHNA, CDR2 SNTAGT. The V end lost 3 bases, the J end lost 0 bases, and 14 bases lay between the germline ends. The CDR3 has 16 residues. CDR3 protein: CASSERHRKSNYGYTF. The CDR3 DNA sequence: TGTGCCAGCAGTGAGCGACACCGCAAGTCTAACTATGGCTACACCTTC.

V usage is TRBV4-1 and J usage is TRBJ1-1, with D possibly TRBD1 on 5 matching bases. V was trimmed by 1 base and J by 1 base, leaving 13 bases between them. Germline V gene lookup returns CDR1 MGHRA and CDR2 YSYEKL. The CDR3 totals 16 residues. CDR3 in DNA: TGCGCCAGCAGCCAAGGCATAATCACAGGGAACACTGAAGCTTTCTTT. The encoded protein is CASSQGIITGNTEAFF.

The J gene is TRBJ1-3, the V gene TRBV7-8; D is undetermined. CDR1 is SGHVS, CDR2 FQNEAQ, per germline. V lost 1 base and J lost 4, with 14 bases in between. This CDR3 spans 16 amino acids. The CDR3 spells CASSLESRVAGNTIYF. The DNA of the CDR3 is TGTGCCAGCAGCTTAGAATCTCGAGTAGCCGGAAACACCATATATTTT.